Shown below are 28 T cell receptor beta chains from a single sample sequenced in a study of blood T cell repertoires in COVID-19. The method was immunoSEQ multiplex PCR; TCRdb's version includes in-frame clones alone and lacks a portion of them. The repertoire consists of approximately 250,000 clones, with about 90% occurring once and the leading ten covering approximately 4%. Sequenced sample: PBMCs or T cells enriched from blood (not recorded which). These TCRs come from a woman under 40 with acute COVID-19.

V is TRBV6-2 or TRBV6-3 and J is TRBJ2-7, with 8 bases aligning to TRBD1. The CDR3 runs 15 residues. Germline lookup yields CDR1 MNHEY and CDR2 SVGEGT. V gave up 2 bases and J gave up 1 base; unmatched junction bases: 4. This CDR3 is CASSYGQGGSYEQYF. CDR3 nucleotide sequence: TGTGCCAGCAGTTACGGACAGGGCGGGTCCTACGAGCAGTACTTC.

The V and J genes are TRBV12-3 or TRBV12-4 and TRBJ2-1; D unclear. V gave up 2 bases and J gave up 4 bases, with 3 bases separating them. This CDR3 has 12 amino acids. CDR3: CASSLQYNEQFF. DNA of the CDR3: TGTGCCAGCAGTTTACAGTACAATGAGCAGTTCTTC.

The chain combines TRBV19 with TRBJ1-5; the D gene is possibly TRBD1 (6 bases). CDR1 and CDR2 (germline): LNHDA, SQIVND (reference sequence). The CDR3 has 12 residues. V was clipped by 4 bases and J by 9 bases, with 10 bases between them. CDR3 in amino acids: CASSTQQGPQHF. As DNA, the CDR3 is TGTGCCAGTAGTACACAACAGGGGCCCCAGCATTTT.

The V and J genes are TRBV27 and TRBJ2-1, with TRBD2 identical over 11 bases. Germline CDR1 and CDR2: MNHEY and SMNVEV (reference sequence). The CDR3 totals 16 residues. Germline trimming cut 3 bases from V and 5 bases from J; bases unmatched to any gene: 6. DNA for the CDR3: TGTGCCAGCAGTTTCGTAGCGGGAGGGCGGCACAATGAGCAGTTCTTC. Its translation is CASSFVAGGRHNEQFF.

The chain uses TRBV27 and TRBJ1-6, with 7 bases lining up with TRBD1. The CDR3 is 15 residues long. Germline lookup yields CDR1 MNHEY and CDR2 SMNVEV (reference sequence). V lost 4 bases to trimming and J lost 3 bases; unmatched junction nucleotides: 3. CDR3 loop: CASSSRGNYNSPLHF. CDR3 nucleotide sequence: TGTGCCAGCAGTTCCAGGGGGAACTATAATTCACCCCTCCACTTT.

This rearrangement joins TRBV7-8 to TRBJ1-1; 8 nucleotides match TRBD1. Trimming took 1 base from V and 0 from J; bases not matched to a gene: 22. Germline CDR1 reads SGHVS; CDR2 reads FQNEAQ. The CDR3 has 22 residues. The DNA of the CDR3 is TGTGCCAGCAGCTTAGGATCTCCACATCTCGGACAGGGAGGAAACATGAACACTGAAGCTTTCTTT. Its translation is CASSLGSPHLGQGGNMNTEAFF.

The V gene is TRBV11-2, the J gene TRBJ2-2, with 8 bases fitting TRBD2. Trimming at V came to 5 bases and at J to 5 bases, leaving 10 bases not matched to a gene. CDR1 and CDR2 from the germline V gene are SGHAT and FQNNGV. The CDR3 loop spans 16 amino acids. CDR3 nucleotide sequence: TGTGCCAGCAGCATGCCGGGGGGACTAGATACCGGGGAGCTGTTTTTT. Encoded protein: CASSMPGGLDTGELFF.

This clone appeared a single time. The J gene is TRBJ2-3, the V gene TRBV27; TRBD1 agrees at 11 bases. The CDR3 is 14 residues long. Trimming took 5 bases from V and 6 from J; bases not matched to a gene: 4. In germline, CDR1 is MNHEY, CDR2 SMNVEV (reference sequence). The CDR3: CASSLDRGLDTQYF. In DNA, the CDR3 is TGTGCCAGCAGTCTGGACAGGGGGCTGGATACGCAGTATTTT.

The chain uses TRBV15 and TRBJ2-1; 11 positions match TRBD2. J was trimmed by 6 bases and V by 0 bases; bases with no gene match: 7. The CDR3 consists of 17 residues. Germline assignment: CDR1 LNHNV and CDR2 YYDKDF (reference sequence). The DNA for the CDR3 is TGTGCCACCAGCAGAGATGGGTTCCTAGCGGGAGGCAATGAGCAGTTCTTC. Protein product: CATSRDGFLAGGNEQFF. Complete variable domain (other parts from reference TRBV15 and TRBJ2-1): DAMVIQNPRYQVTQFGKPVTLSCSQTLNHNVMYWYQQKSSQAPKLLFHYYDKDFNNEADTPDNFQSRRPNTSFCFLDIRSPGLGDTAMYLCATSRDGFLAGGNEQFFGPGTRLTVL.

This rearrangement joins TRBV19 to TRBJ2-7; the match to TRBD2 covers 8 bases. Looked up from germline, CDR1 is LNHDA and CDR2 is SQIVND (reference sequence). The CDR3 runs 15 residues. V shed 5 bases and J 2 bases; nucleotides not matched to a gene: 8. The CDR3 reads CASSWAGRGAYEQYF. The CDR3 DNA reads as TGTGCCAGTAGTTGGGCGGGGCGGGGGGCCTACGAGCAGTACTTC. Looking up the rest from reference TRBV19 and TRBJ2-7 gives the full variable domain: DGGITQSPKYLFRKEGQNVTLSCEQNLNHDAMYWYRQDPGQGLRLIYYSQIVNDFQKGDIAEGYSVSREKKESFPLTVTSAQKNPTAFYLCASSWAGRGAYEQYFGPGTRLTVT.

Regarding this clone: The sample contains more than one DNA sequence encoding this CDR3. The chain couples TRBV11-2 to TRBJ2-1; the D gene is possibly TRBD1 (6 bases). The CDR3 consists of 15 residues. Germline CDR1 is SGHAT and CDR2 is FQNNGV. V was trimmed by 0 bases and J by 5 bases, leaving 11 bases between them. CDR3 residues: CASSLDWTANNEQFF. In DNA form, the CDR3 reads TGTGCCAGCAGCTTAGATTGGACAGCTAACAATGAGCAGTTCTTC.

The chain employs TRBV19 and TRBJ1-5; D may be TRBD1 (5 bases). Germline CDR1 is LNHDA and CDR2 is SQIVND (reference sequence). Trimming stripped 3 bases from V and 1 base from J, with 7 bases between. The CDR3 runs 14 residues. CDR3 DNA sequence: TGTGCCAGTAGTATCTCAGGGAGCAATCAGCCCCAGCATTTT. This codes for CASSISGSNQPQHF.

The chain uses TRBV2 and TRBJ1-3; TRBD1 agrees at 7 bases. The CDR3 has 18 residues. Germline V lookup: CDR1 SNHLY, CDR2 FYNNEI. V lost 1 base to trimming and J lost 0 bases; unmatched junction nucleotides: 9. As DNA, the CDR3 is TGTGCCAGCAGTGAAGTGGGACAGCCCGATTACTCTGGAAACACCATATATTTT. Translating gives CASSEVGQPDYSGNTIYF.

The chain joins TRBV27 to TRBJ2-2, with a possible D match to TRBD1 (5 bases). The CDR3 covers 11 residues. CDR1 and CDR2 (germline): MNHEY, SMNVEV (reference sequence). The germline V and J ends were trimmed by 6 bases and 13 bases, with 12 bases remaining between them. CDR3 nucleotides: TGTGCCAGCAGGGGTTTTCAGGGGCTGTTTTTT. This codes for CASRGFQGLFF.

This clone was recorded only once. The rearrangement joins TRBV28 to TRBJ2-2; 9 bases are shared with TRBD2. The V and J ends lost 2 bases and 0 bases, in that order; junction bases with no gene match: 4. The CDR3 sequence is 17 residues long. Germline V CDR1 and CDR2: MDHEN, SYDVKM. This CDR3 is CASSLSLAGPNTGELFF. DNA of the CDR3: TGTGCCAGCAGTTTAAGTCTAGCGGGACCGAACACCGGGGAGCTGTTTTTT.

The chain links TRBV20-1 to TRBJ2-4; 8 bases align to TRBD2. Trimming at V came to 6 bases and at J to 9 bases, leaving 4 bases not matched to a gene. Germline V lookup: CDR1 DFQATT, CDR2 SNEGSKA (reference sequence). CDR3 size: 11 residues. CDR3: CSATGGVIQYF. CDR3 sequence (DNA): TGCAGTGCCACCGGGGGGGTCATTCAGTACTTC.

The CDR3: CASRDGTGRTDTQYF. The DNA for the CDR3 is TGTGCCAGCCGAGACGGGACAGGTCGCACAGATACGCAGTATTTT. The V gene is TRBV2, the J gene TRBJ2-3; 8 bases fit TRBD1. Germline V gene data show CDR1 as SNHLY and CDR2 as FYNNEI. Trimming cost V 8 bases and J 1 base; bases outside gene matches: 8. The CDR3 totals 15 residues.

This chain uses TRBV5-4 with TRBJ2-2; 13 bases agree with TRBD2. The V gene end was trimmed by 4 bases and the J gene end by 4 bases; junction bases not matched to a gene: 4. CDR1 is SGHNT, CDR2 YYREEE, per germline (reference sequence). This CDR3 contains 16 residues. CDR3 sequence: CASSPGTSGTTGELFF. In nucleotides, the CDR3 is TGTGCCAGCAGCCCAGGGACTAGCGGGACCACCGGGGAGCTGTTTTTT.

The chain couples TRBV5-5 to TRBJ1-5, with D possibly being TRBD1 (6 bases). Germline CDR1 is SGHKS and CDR2 is YYEKEE (reference sequence). V lost 1 base and J 3 bases, leaving 11 bases between the germline ends. The CDR3 covers 15 residues. For the CDR3, the DNA is TGTGCCAGCAGCTTGACAGGGAAGGACAATCAGCCCCAGCATTTT. This codes for CASSLTGKDNQPQHF.

The V and J genes are TRBV29-1 and TRBJ2-3; TRBD2 matches 10 bases. Germline V gives CDR1 SQVTM, CDR2 ANQGSEA. Unmatched junction bases numbered 5, after V lost 3 bases and J lost 5 bases. The CDR3 sequence is 14 residues long. The CDR3 coding sequence is TGCAGCGTTGAGAGCGGGAGGGTAAGAGATACGCAGTATTTT. This translates into CSVESGRVRDTQYF.

The CDR3 loop is CASSSELAGGPLDLYEQYF. CDR3 sequence (DNA): TGTGCCAGCAGCTCCGAACTAGCGGGAGGGCCTCTAGACCTCTACGAGCAGTACTTC. The J gene is TRBJ2-7, the V gene TRBV7-2; 13 bases are a match to TRBD2. V shed 4 bases, J shed 3 bases, and the junction held 15 bases outside the gene matches. Germline V gene sequence: CDR1 SGHTA, CDR2 FQGNSA. CDR3 size: 19 residues.

The chain couples TRBV28 to TRBJ2-1, with D possibly matching TRBD1 (5 bases). The V and J ends lost 2 bases and 8 bases respectively, with 25 bases between them. The CDR3 extends over 18 amino acids. Germline V gives CDR1 MDHEN, CDR2 SYDVKM. The CDR3 coding sequence is TGTGCCAGCAGTTTAGGGGATTACGGCAGGGTGACTTGGGATGAGCAGTTCTTC. Amino acids: CASSLGDYGRVTWDEQFF. The whole variable domain, filled in from reference TRBV28 and TRBJ2-1, reads DVKVTQSSRYLVKRTGEKVFLECVQDMDHENMFWYRQDPGLGLRLIYFSYDVKMKEKGDIPEGYSVSREKKERFSLILESASTNQTSMYLCASSLGDYGRVTWDEQFFGPGTRLTVL.

This rearrangement joins TRBV5-4 to TRBJ2-7, with a possible D match to TRBD1 (5 bases). V was clipped by 0 bases and J by 3 bases, with 7 bases between them. The CDR3 sequence is 13 residues long. The germline V gene has CDR1 SGHNT and CDR2 YYREEE (reference sequence). The CDR3 reads CASSLVQGYEQYF. Written as DNA, the CDR3 is TGTGCCAGCAGCTTGGTTCAGGGCTACGAGCAGTACTTC.

The chain employs TRBV18 and TRBJ2-7; 9 positions match TRBD1. V was clipped by 5 bases and J by 6 bases; unmatched bases: 5. CDR3 length: 13 amino acids. Germline CDR1 and CDR2: KGHSH and LQKENI. The CDR3 protein is CASSRDRDAEQYF. The CDR3 DNA reads TGTGCCAGCTCAAGGGACAGGGATGCCGAGCAGTACTTC.

The genes are TRBV28 and TRBJ1-2; 7 bases align to TRBD1. V trimming: 4 bases; J trimming: 5 bases; junction bases outside the gene matches: 19. CDR3 length: 18 amino acids. From germline, CDR1 is MDHEN and CDR2 SYDVKM. The chain's CDR3 is CASSSATGVVTIPYGYTF. CDR3 coding DNA: TGTGCCAGCAGTTCAGCAACAGGGGTCGTCACCATACCATATGGCTACACCTTC.

Comment on this clone: Other DNA sequences from this sample encode an identical CDR3 as well. V gene TRBV12-3 or TRBV12-4 combines with J gene TRBJ2-2, with D possibly being TRBD2 (5 bases). Trimming stripped 8 bases from V and 5 bases from J, with 9 bases between. This CDR3 has 12 amino acids. DNA of the CDR3: TGTGCCAGCTCCTCGGGAACCGGGGAGCTGTTTTTT. It encodes CASSSGTGELFF.

This sequence joins TRBV5-1 and TRBJ2-1, with TRBD2 matching 11 bases. CDR3 length: 16 amino acids. The germline gives CDR1 SGHRS, CDR2 YFSETQ. With 6 bases clipped from V and 2 bases from J, the junction kept 7 bases outside the gene matches. As DNA, the CDR3 is TGCGCCAGCAAGGAAATAGCGGGAGGGCCCTACAATGAGCAGTTCTTC. This translates into CASKEIAGGPYNEQFF.

Concerning this clone: This sample includes further DNA sequences coding for the same CDR3. V usage is TRBV9 and J usage is TRBJ1-1; D possibly corresponds to TRBD1 (6 bases). The CDR3 has 14 residues. Deletions cut 0 bases from V and 1 base from J, with 7 bases between. Germline V gives CDR1 SGDLS, CDR2 YYNGEE. The CDR3 region has the DNA TGTGCCAGCAGCGTAGGACAGGAGAACACTGAAGCTTTCTTT. The encoded protein is CASSVGQENTEAFF.